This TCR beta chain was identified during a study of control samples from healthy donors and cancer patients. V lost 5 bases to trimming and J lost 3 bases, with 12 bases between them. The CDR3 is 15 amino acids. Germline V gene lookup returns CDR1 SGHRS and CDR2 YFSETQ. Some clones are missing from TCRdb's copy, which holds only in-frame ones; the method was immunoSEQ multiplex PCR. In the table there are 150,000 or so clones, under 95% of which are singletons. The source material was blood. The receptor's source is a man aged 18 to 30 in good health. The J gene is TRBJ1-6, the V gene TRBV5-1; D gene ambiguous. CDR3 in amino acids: CASSLEGLYNSPLHF. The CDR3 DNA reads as TGCGCCAGCAGTCTCGAGGGCCTCTATAATTCACCCCTCCACTTT.